Presented here are 13 T cell receptor beta chains from one specimen sequenced in a study of T cells in Graves' hyperthyroidism and ophthalmopathy. RNA transcripts gave rise to amplified TCR beta CDR3 regions. A set of HTBI primers served as the primers for a first-round RT-PCR of the TCR CDR3. TCRdb re-called the multiplex PCR reads with MiXCR, one entry per CDR3 protein. The sample contains 300,000 to 350,000 distinct CDR3 sequences, about 21% of which appear only once. Source material: blood. The receptors come from a woman in her forties or fifties with Graves' hyperthyroidism.

The V gene is TRBV5-6, the J gene TRBJ2-3, with 7 bases matching TRBD2. Per germline, CDR1 SGHDT and CDR2 YYEEEE. The CDR3 spans 14 residues. Trimming at V came to 4 bases and at J to 5 bases, leaving 7 bases not matched to a gene. In DNA, the CDR3 is TGTGCCAGCAGCACCTGGACTAGGAGAGATACGCAGTATTTT. Translating it yields CASSTWTRRDTQYF.

V is TRBV10-3 and J is TRBJ2-4, with D perhaps matching TRBD1 (5 bases). Germline CDR1 is ENHRY and CDR2 is SYGVKD. V was shortened by 0 bases and J by 4 bases, with 7 bases between the two germline ends. CDR3 size: 14 residues. The CDR3 DNA sequence: TGTGCCATCAGTGAGTCGGGGCAAAAAAACATTCAGTACTTC. As protein: CAISESGQKNIQYF.

J is TRBJ1-2 and V is TRBV11-2; perhaps TRBD1 as D (5 bases). The CDR3 has 17 residues. Germline V CDR1 and CDR2: SGHAT, FQNNGV. Trimming stripped 5 bases from V and 8 bases from J, with 27 bases between. CDR3 in amino acids: CASSPLKHRGVMKGYTF. CDR3 bases: TGTGCCAGCAGCCCGTTAAAGCATCGGGGCGTGATGAAGGGCTACACCTTC. The entire variable domain, with the rest obtained from reference TRBV11-2 and TRBJ1-2, is as follows: EAGVAQSPRYKIIEKRQSVAFWCNPISGHATLYWYQQILGQGPKLLIQFQNNGVVDDSQLPKDRFSAERLKGVDSTLKIQPAKLEDSAVYLCASSPLKHRGVMKGYTFGSGTRLTVV.

This clonotype was observed a handful of times. The chain uses TRBV19 and TRBJ1-2; TRBD1 aligns across 8 bases. The trim removed 7 bases at V and 3 bases at J, leaving 7 bases unmatched. Germline CDR1 LNHDA, CDR2 SQIVND (reference sequence). The CDR3 has 14 residues. The CDR3 sequence: CASNPGQGDYGYTF. For the CDR3, the DNA is TGTGCCAGTAATCCCGGACAGGGCGACTATGGCTACACCTTC.

This clonotype has more than one count but fewer than ten. The V call is TRBV2, the J call TRBJ2-2, with D hard to call. Trimming left V 6 bases short and J 2 bases short, with 10 bases between. CDR1 and CDR2 from the germline V gene are SNHLY and FYNNEI. The length of the CDR3 is 14 residues. CDR3 loop: CASSHPSNTGELFF. CDR3 coding DNA: TGTGCCAGCAGCCACCCTTCTAACACCGGGGAGCTGTTTTTT.

This sequence joins TRBV11-3 and TRBJ2-3; 9 bases agree with TRBD1. J was trimmed by 4 bases and V by 2 bases; bases with no gene match: 4. Germline lookup yields CDR1 SGHNT and CDR2 YENEEA. The CDR3 runs to 15 residues. Here the CDR3 reads CASSLRDRESDTQYF. For the CDR3, the DNA is TGTGCCAGCAGCTTACGGGACAGGGAATCAGATACGCAGTATTTT.

The chain joins TRBV28 to TRBJ1-5, with a possible D match to TRBD1 (5 bases). This CDR3 has 12 amino acids. V gave up 6 bases and J gave up 6 bases, with 9 bases separating them. Germline V gene data show CDR1 as MDHEN and CDR2 as SYDVKM. The DNA of the CDR3 is TGTGCCAGCAGAGTGGGGGGTCAGCCCCAGCATTTT. This sequence encodes CASRVGGQPQHF.

This clonotype has a count of ten or more. The chain employs TRBV20-1 and TRBJ1-2, with TRBD1 matching over 8 bases. Germline CDR1 DFQATT, CDR2 SNEGSKA (reference sequence). The CDR3 contains 13 residues. The junction had 5 bases not matched to a gene; V was cut back by 6 bases and J by 2 bases. In nucleotides, the CDR3 is TGCAGTGCACGGACAGGGAAAAACTATGGCTACACCTTC. Amino acids: CSARTGKNYGYTF.

This clonotype came up many times. This rearrangement joins TRBV3-1 to TRBJ2-3; 7 nucleotides align to TRBD2. In germline, CDR1 is LGHDT, CDR2 YNNKEL (reference sequence). The ends lost 0 bases at V and 10 bases at J; junction bases unmatched: 7. This CDR3 region has 14 residues. In DNA, the CDR3 is TGTGCCAGCAGCCAAGATTGGACCGCGGGAGCGCAGTATTTT. Translated: CASSQDWTAGAQYF.

At least ten counts were recorded for this clonotype. The chain couples TRBV12-3 or TRBV12-4 to TRBJ1-2; D is uncertain. Trimming removed 5 bases from V and 10 bases from J, with 20 bases in between. The CDR3 runs to 14 residues. CDR3 residues: CASSPRGLTMDYTF. The CDR3 region has the DNA TGTGCCAGCAGTCCTCGAGGCCTGACTATGGACTACACCTTC.

V usage is TRBV11-1 and J usage is TRBJ2-1; TRBD1 matches 7 bases. The CDR3 contains 14 residues. Germline assignment: CDR1 SGHAT and CDR2 FQDESV (reference sequence). The V segment lost 5 bases and the J segment 4 bases; nucleotides outside the gene matches: 5. The CDR3 here is CASSQGTEYNEQFF. CDR3 DNA sequence: TGTGCCAGCAGCCAAGGGACAGAGTACAATGAGCAGTTCTTC.

Many counts were recorded for this clonotype. The rearrangement links TRBV11-2 to TRBJ1-2; D gene ambiguous. V lost 5 bases, J lost 4 bases, and 14 bases lay in between. The CDR3 extends over 14 amino acids. Per the germline V gene, CDR1 is SGHAT and CDR2 is FQNNGV. The CDR3: CASSPLGRGYGYTF. DNA of the CDR3: TGTGCCAGCAGCCCTTTAGGTCGGGGCTATGGCTACACCTTC.

Many counts were recorded for this clonotype. The chain employs TRBV20-1 and TRBJ2-5, with 8 bases matching TRBD2. The CDR3 consists of 14 residues. V lost 3 bases, J lost 2 bases, and 5 bases stayed unmatched. Looked up from germline, CDR1 is DFQATT and CDR2 is SNEGSKA (reference sequence). The CDR3 bases are TGCAGTGCTAGTCCTCTAGCGGGTCAAGAGACCCAGTACTTC. Its protein is CSASPLAGQETQYF.